The 17 T cell receptor beta chains below come from one sample, sequenced in a study of T cells after yellow fever vaccination. TCRdb re-analysed the 5' RACE reads in MiXCR, keeping a single row per CDR3 protein. The table has about 500,000 distinct CDR3 sequences, about 15% seen once; the top ten hold roughly 17%. The sample was PBMCs, taken 5 to 6 days after the first yellow fever vaccination. All receptors derive from a man between 18 and 35 years old who received the YFV17D yellow fever vaccine.

The J gene is TRBJ2-3, the V gene TRBV27; D gene ambiguous. The CDR3 totals 12 residues. V was pared by 5 bases and J by 6 bases, with 9 bases between. The germline V gene has CDR1 MNHEY and CDR2 SMNVEV (reference sequence). The CDR3 is CASSRRFDTQYF. CDR3 sequence (DNA): TGTGCCAGCAGTAGGAGATTCGATACGCAGTATTTT.

The count of this clonotype is one. The gene calls are TRBV10-2 and TRBJ1-1; the D gene is possibly TRBD1 (5 bases). The V gene lost 8 bases and the J gene lost 1 base, with 11 bases spanning the gap. The germline gives CDR1 WSHSY, CDR2 SAAADI. CDR3 length equals 13 residues. Here the CDR3 reads CASGAAENTEAFF. The CDR3 DNA reads as TGCGCCAGCGGGGCGGCGGAGAACACTGAAGCTTTCTTT.

J is TRBJ2-1 and V is TRBV4-2; D is unclear. V lost 1 base and J lost 11, with 9 bases in between. The CDR3 length is 12 residues. Per germline, CDR1 LGHNA and CDR2 YNFKEQ. The CDR3 nucleotides read TGTGCCAGCAGCCAAGGGAAAGGGCAGCAGTTCTTC. It yields the protein CASSQGKGQQFF.

This clonotype was counted a few times. This chain joins TRBV29-1 and TRBJ2-3; 7 bases map to TRBD1. The CDR3 length is 13 residues. Germline V gene data show CDR1 as SQVTM and CDR2 as ANQGSEA. Germline trimming cut 7 bases from V and 4 bases from J; bases unmatched to any gene: 8. CDR3 nucleotide sequence: TGCAGCGGGGAGACAGGGTCGCCAGATACGCAGTATTTT. Its translation is CSGETGSPDTQYF.

The chain uses TRBV20-1 and TRBJ2-3, with D hard to call. The CDR3 contains 14 residues. V was clipped by 2 bases and J by 3 bases, with 12 bases between them. CDR1 is DFQATT and CDR2 is SNEGSKA in the germline V gene (reference sequence). The CDR3, as DNA: TGCAGTGCTAGATACGTCTCAGGAACAGATACGCAGTATTTT. The encoded protein is CSARYVSGTDTQYF.

The chain recombines TRBV5-1 with TRBJ2-7; TRBD2 aligns across 8 bases. The germline V gene encodes CDR1 SGHRS and CDR2 YFSETQ. V dropped 4 bases and J dropped 2; count of bases not matched to a gene: 5. The CDR3 extends over 14 amino acids. The CDR3 reads CASSDGRAAYEQYF. CDR3 sequence (DNA): TGCGCCAGCAGCGACGGGAGGGCAGCCTACGAGCAGTACTTC.

This clonotype was observed a handful of times. The chain joins TRBV20-1 to TRBJ2-3; D remains ambiguous. The CDR3 has 15 amino acids. Germline CDR1 is DFQATT and CDR2 is SNEGSKA (reference sequence). Trimming pared 0 bases from V and 0 bases from J, leaving 10 bases between. This chain's CDR3 is CSARDVTFSTDTQYF. The DNA of the CDR3 is TGCAGTGCTAGAGATGTTACATTTAGCACAGATACGCAGTATTTT.

V gene TRBV19 combines with J gene TRBJ1-1; tentative D call: TRBD1 (5 bases). Trimming removed 6 bases at V and 3 bases at J, with 14 bases between. The CDR3 sequence is 14 residues long. Looked up from germline, CDR1 is LNHDA and CDR2 is SQIVND (reference sequence). The CDR3 is CASRTKGSYTEAFF. CDR3 in DNA: TGTGCCAGTAGGACCAAGGGGAGTTACACTGAAGCTTTCTTT. Full variable domain (remainder filled in from reference TRBV19 and TRBJ1-1): DGGITQSPKYLFRKEGQNVTLSCEQNLNHDAMYWYRQDPGQGLRLIYYSQIVNDFQKGDIAEGYSVSREKKESFPLTVTSAQKNPTAFYLCASRTKGSYTEAFFGQGTRLTVV.

The J gene is TRBJ2-1, the V gene TRBV2; D not resolved. Between the trimmed V and J ends, which lost 3 bases and 0 bases, there was a span of 9 bases. This CDR3 has 15 amino acids. Per germline, CDR1 SNHLY and CDR2 FYNNEI. The CDR3 spells CASSEARSSYNEQFF. CDR3 coding DNA: TGTGCCAGCAGTGAGGCCAGGAGCTCCTACAATGAGCAGTTCTTC.

There are a few counts of this clonotype. The gene calls are TRBV4-3 and TRBJ2-3, with TRBD2 identical over 9 bases. CDR3 size: 17 residues. V was clipped by 1 base and J by 5 bases; unmatched bases: 10. The V gene's germline CDR1 is LGHNA and CDR2 YSLEER. The CDR3 sequence: CASSQGGRGGAGDTQYF. The DNA of the CDR3 is TGCGCCAGCAGCCAAGGGGGGCGCGGGGGGGCCGGAGATACGCAGTATTTT.

This clonotype has just a few counts. V is TRBV25-1 and J is TRBJ1-1; D remains ambiguous. The CDR3 loop spans 13 amino acids. From germline, CDR1 is MGHDK and CDR2 SYGVNS. The ends were cut back, 6 bases at V and 5 bases at J, with 13 bases in the middle. CDR3 sequence: CASRGGVWTEAFF. The CDR3 bases are TGTGCCAGCAGAGGCGGGGTGTGGACTGAAGCTTTCTTT.

This clonotype was counted a few times. Here the CDR3 DNA reads TGTGCCACCAGTGATCTTGTAGATACGCAGTATTTT. Its protein is CATSDLVDTQYF. The chain joins TRBV24-1 to TRBJ2-3, with D hard to call. The germline V gene encodes CDR1 KGHDR and CDR2 SFDVKD. The V and J ends lost 3 bases and 5 bases respectively, with 5 bases between them. This CDR3 contains 12 residues.

There are a few counts of this clonotype. The V gene is TRBV7-2, the J gene TRBJ2-1; 12 bases line up with TRBD2. Germline assignment: CDR1 SGHTA and CDR2 FQGNSA. The J segment lost 6 bases and the V segment lost 5 bases, leaving 5 bases of the junction unmatched. CDR3 length equals 15 residues. CDR3 region: CASSRASGGANEQFF. The CDR3 region has the DNA TGTGCCAGCAGCCGTGCTAGCGGGGGGGCCAATGAGCAGTTCTTC.

The chain recombines TRBV18 with TRBJ2-7, with unresolved D. The V gene's germline CDR1 is KGHSH and CDR2 LQKENI. This CDR3 region has 14 residues. V dropped 3 bases and J dropped 6 bases, with 15 bases sitting between them. CDR3 loop: CASSPVEVRSEQYF. In DNA, the CDR3 is TGTGCCAGCTCACCGGTGGAAGTAAGATCCGAGCAGTACTTC.

This sequence joins TRBV3-1 and TRBJ2-1, with 13 bases that match TRBD2. CDR3 length: 18 amino acids. The germline CDR1 and CDR2 sequences are LGHDT and YNNKEL (reference sequence). J gave up 6 bases and V 4 bases, and 12 bases lay outside the gene matches. CDR3 in DNA: TGTGCCAGCAGCCCTTCCAGCCTACTAGCGGGGGGGCCCAATGAGCAGTTCTTC. Translating it yields CASSPSSLLAGGPNEQFF.

CDR3 sequence: CSARDLGYSYEQYF. The CDR3 coding sequence is TGCAGTGCTAGAGATCTGGGGTACTCCTACGAGCAGTACTTC. The chain combines TRBV20-1 with TRBJ2-7; D gene unclear. The CDR3 contains 14 residues. Trimming pared 0 bases from V and 0 bases from J, leaving 9 bases between. Germline assignment: CDR1 DFQATT and CDR2 SNEGSKA (reference sequence).

This clonotype turned up a few times. The gene calls are TRBV29-1 and TRBJ1-1; D gene unclear. Germline-derived CDR1 and CDR2 are SQVTM and ANQGSEA. The CDR3 loop spans 11 amino acids. Trimming shortened V by 5 bases and J by 1 base, and 5 bases separated the two germline ends. CDR3 in DNA: TGCAGCGTTTCAGAGAACACTGAAGCTTTCTTT. This encodes CSVSENTEAFF.